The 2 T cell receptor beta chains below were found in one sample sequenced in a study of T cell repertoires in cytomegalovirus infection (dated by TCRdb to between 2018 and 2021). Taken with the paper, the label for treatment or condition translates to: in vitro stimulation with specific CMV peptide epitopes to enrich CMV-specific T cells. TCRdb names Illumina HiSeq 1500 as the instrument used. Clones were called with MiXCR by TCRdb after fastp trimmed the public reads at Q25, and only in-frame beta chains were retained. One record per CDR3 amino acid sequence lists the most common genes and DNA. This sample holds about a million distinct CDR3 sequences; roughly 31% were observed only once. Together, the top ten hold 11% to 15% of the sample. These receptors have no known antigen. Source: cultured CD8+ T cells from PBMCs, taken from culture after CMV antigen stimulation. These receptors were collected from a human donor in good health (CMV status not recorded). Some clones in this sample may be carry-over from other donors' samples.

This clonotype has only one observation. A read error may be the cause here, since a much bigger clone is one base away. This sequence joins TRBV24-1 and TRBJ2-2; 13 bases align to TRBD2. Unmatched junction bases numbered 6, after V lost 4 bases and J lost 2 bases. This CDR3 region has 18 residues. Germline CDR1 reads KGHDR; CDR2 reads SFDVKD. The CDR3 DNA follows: TGTGCCACCAGTGACCAGACTAGCGGGGGGCTAAACACCGGGGAGCTGTTTTTT. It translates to CATSDQTSGGLNTGELFF.

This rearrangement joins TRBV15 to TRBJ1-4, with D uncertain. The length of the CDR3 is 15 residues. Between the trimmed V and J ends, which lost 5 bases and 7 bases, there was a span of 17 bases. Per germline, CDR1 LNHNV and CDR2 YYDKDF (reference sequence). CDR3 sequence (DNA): TGTGCCACCAGCGGCGCGGGGTGGGAGGTTGAAAAACTGTTTTTT. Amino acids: CATSGAGWEVEKLFF.